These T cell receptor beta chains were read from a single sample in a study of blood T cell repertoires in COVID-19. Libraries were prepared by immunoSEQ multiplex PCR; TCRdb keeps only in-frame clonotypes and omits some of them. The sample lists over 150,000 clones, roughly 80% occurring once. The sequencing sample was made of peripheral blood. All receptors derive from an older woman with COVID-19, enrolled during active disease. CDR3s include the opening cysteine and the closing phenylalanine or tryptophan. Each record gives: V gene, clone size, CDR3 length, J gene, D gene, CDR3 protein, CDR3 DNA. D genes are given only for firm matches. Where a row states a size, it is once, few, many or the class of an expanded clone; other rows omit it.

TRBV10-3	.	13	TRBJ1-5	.	CAIMAEVNQPQHF	TGTGCCATCATGGCGGAGGTTAATCAGCCCCAGCATTTT
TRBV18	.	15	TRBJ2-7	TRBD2	CASSPRLAGGNEQYF	TGTGCCAGCTCACCCAGACTAGCGGGAGGAAACGAGCAGTACTTC
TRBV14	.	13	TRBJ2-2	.	CASRAPGTGELFF	TGTGCCAGCAGGGCTCCGGGTACCGGGGAGCTGTTTTTT
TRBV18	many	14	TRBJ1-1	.	CASSPDRKNTEAFF	TGTGCCAGCTCACCTGACAGGAAGAACACTGAAGCTTTCTTT
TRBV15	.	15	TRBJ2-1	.	CATSRDDATNNEQFF	TGTGCCACCAGCAGAGATGATGCGACTAACAATGAGCAGTTCTTC
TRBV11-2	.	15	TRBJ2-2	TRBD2	CASSIGTSGARELFF	TGTGCCAGCAGCATTGGGACTAGCGGGGCCCGGGAGCTGTTTTTT
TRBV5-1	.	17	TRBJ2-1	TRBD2	CASSFLPSGGLENEQFF	TGCGCCAGCAGCTTCCTCCCTAGCGGGGGGTTAGAGAATGAGCAGTTCTTC
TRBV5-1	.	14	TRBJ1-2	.	CASSSGWGDEGYTF	TGCGCCAGCAGCTCCGGGTGGGGGGATGAGGGCTACACCTTC
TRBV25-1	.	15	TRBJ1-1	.	CASSEGTGPRTEAFF	TGTGCCAGCAGTGAGGGTACAGGGCCGCGGACTGAAGCTTTCTTT
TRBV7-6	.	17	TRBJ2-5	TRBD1	CASSLAVGQGVGETQYF	TGTGCCAGCAGCTTAGCGGTAGGACAGGGAGTAGGGGAGACCCAGTACTTC
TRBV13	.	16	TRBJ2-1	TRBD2	CASSQLLAGGTNEQFF	TGTGCCAGCAGCCAACTCCTAGCGGGAGGGACCAATGAGCAGTTCTTC
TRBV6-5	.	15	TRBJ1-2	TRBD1	CASSYSGTGGDGYTF	TGTGCCAGCAGTTACTCGGGGACAGGGGGCGATGGCTACACCTTC
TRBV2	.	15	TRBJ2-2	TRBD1	CASRADRAATGELFF	TGTGCCAGCAGGGCAGACAGGGCGGCCACCGGGGAGCTGTTTTTT
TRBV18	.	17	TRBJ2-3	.	CASSPRRTSEKTDTQYF	TGTGCCAGCTCACCACGCCGGACAAGTGAGAAGACAGATACGCAGTATTTT
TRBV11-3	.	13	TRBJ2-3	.	CASSSGEVDTQYF	TGTGCCAGCAGCTCGGGGGAAGTAGATACGCAGTATTTT
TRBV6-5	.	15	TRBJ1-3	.	CASSYSGGPGNTIYF	TGTGCCAGCAGTTACTCGGGAGGTCCTGGAAACACCATATATTTT
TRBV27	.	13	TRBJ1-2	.	CASSLNRVEGYTF	TGTGCCAGCAGTTTAAACAGGGTGGAGGGCTACACCTTC
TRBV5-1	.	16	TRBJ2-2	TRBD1	CASSLRQGGITGELFF	TGCGCCAGCAGCCTGCGACAGGGCGGAATCACCGGGGAGCTGTTTTTT
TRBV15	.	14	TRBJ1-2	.	CATSRSGQTYGYTF	TGTGCCACCAGCAGGTCCGGACAGACCTATGGCTACACCTTC
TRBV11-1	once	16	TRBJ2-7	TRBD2	CASRRLAGGEPYEQYF	TGTGCCAGCCGGCGACTAGCGGGAGGGGAACCCTACGAGCAGTACTTC
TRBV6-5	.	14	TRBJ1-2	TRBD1	CAAAAGGDRLGYTF	TGTGCCGCCGCGGCAGGGGGCGATAGGCTTGGCTACACCTTC
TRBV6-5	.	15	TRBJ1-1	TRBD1	CASSRRDSLNTEAFF	TGTGCCAGCAGTCGTCGGGACAGCCTGAACACTGAAGCTTTCTTT
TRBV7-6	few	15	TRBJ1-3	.	CASSFQGTFGNTIYF	TGTGCCAGCAGCTTCCAGGGGACGTTCGGAAACACCATATATTTT
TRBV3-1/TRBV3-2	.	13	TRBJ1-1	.	CASSHREDTEAFF	TGTGCCAGCAGCCACAGGGAGGACACTGAAGCTTTCTTT
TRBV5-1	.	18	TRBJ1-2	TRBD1	CASSPAPIGTGSNYGYTF	TGCGCCAGCAGCCCAGCTCCTATAGGGACAGGGAGTAACTATGGCTACACCTTC
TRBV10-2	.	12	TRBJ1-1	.	CASGHLNTEAFF	TGCGCCAGCGGGCATCTGAACACTGAAGCTTTCTTT
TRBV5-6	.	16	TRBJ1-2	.	CASRSNGLRQNYGYTF	TGTGCCAGCAGATCTAACGGACTGCGCCAGAATTATGGCTACACCTTC
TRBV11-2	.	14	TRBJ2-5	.	CASSLGVGGETQYF	TGTGCCAGCAGCTTAGGTGTGGGAGGAGAGACCCAGTACTTC
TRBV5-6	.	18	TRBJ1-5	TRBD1	CASSLGVGTARSNQPQHF	TGTGCCAGCAGCCTGGGGGTCGGGACAGCAAGAAGCAATCAGCCCCAGCATTTT
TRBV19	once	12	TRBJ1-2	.	CASSTDLWGYTF	TGTGCCAGTAGTACTGACTTATGGGGCTACACCTTC
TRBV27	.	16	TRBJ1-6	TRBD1	CASSHGQGVGNSPLHF	TGTGCCAGCAGCCATGGACAGGGGGTAGGTAATTCACCCCTCCACTTT
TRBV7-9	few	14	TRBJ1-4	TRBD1	CASSPGTGGEKLFF	TGTGCCAGCAGCCCAGGGACAGGGGGTGAAAAACTGTTTTTT
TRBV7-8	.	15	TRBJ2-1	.	CASTLNTGQYNEQFF	TGTGCCAGCACCCTTAACACCGGACAGTACAATGAGCAGTTCTTC
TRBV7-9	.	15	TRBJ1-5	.	CASSLGGNSNQPQHF	TGTGCCAGCAGCTTGGGGGGGAACAGCAATCAGCCCCAGCATTTT
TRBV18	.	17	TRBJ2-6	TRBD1	CASSLGQGRSGANVLTF	TGTGCCAGCTCCCTCGGACAGGGACGCTCTGGGGCCAACGTCCTGACTTTC
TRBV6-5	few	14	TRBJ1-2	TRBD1	CASSPGQGGYGYTF	TGTGCCAGCAGTCCCGGACAGGGGGGCTATGGCTACACCTTC
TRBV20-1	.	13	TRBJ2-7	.	CSASILVDYEQYF	TGCAGTGCTAGTATACTAGTCGATTACGAGCAGTACTTC
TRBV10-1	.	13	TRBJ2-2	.	CASGTTNTGELFF	TGCGCCAGTGGGACAACGAACACCGGGGAGCTGTTTTTT
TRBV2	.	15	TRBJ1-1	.	CASTSTPSPNTEAFF	TGTGCCAGCACCTCGACTCCGAGTCCAAACACTGAAGCTTTCTTT
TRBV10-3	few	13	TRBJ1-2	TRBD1	CAISEAATGSNTF	TGTGCCATCAGTGAGGCGGCGACAGGGTCTAACACCTTC
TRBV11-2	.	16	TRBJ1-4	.	CASSLGGRGADEKLFF	TGTGCCAGCAGCTTAGGGGGCCGGGGGGCGGATGAAAAACTGTTTTTT
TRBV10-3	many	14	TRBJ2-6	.	CAIRDSSGANVLTF	TGTGCCATCAGGGACAGCTCTGGGGCCAACGTCCTGACTTTC
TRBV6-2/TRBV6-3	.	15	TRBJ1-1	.	CASSGPPTANTEAFF	TGTGCCAGCAGTGGCCCTCCGACAGCGAACACTGAAGCTTTCTTT
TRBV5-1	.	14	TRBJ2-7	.	CASRLARGAYEQYF	TGCGCCAGCAGGCTAGCCAGGGGAGCGTACGAGCAGTACTTC
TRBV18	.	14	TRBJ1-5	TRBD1	CASSENRGNQPQHF	TGTGCCAGCTCAGAAAACAGGGGAAATCAGCCCCAGCATTTT
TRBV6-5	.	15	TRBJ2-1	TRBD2	CASSAPGLASNEQFF	TGTGCCAGCAGCGCCCCGGGACTAGCGAGCAATGAGCAGTTCTTC
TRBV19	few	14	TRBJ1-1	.	CASTIDGATGGAFF	TGTGCCAGTACCATAGACGGGGCGACAGGAGGAGCTTTCTTT
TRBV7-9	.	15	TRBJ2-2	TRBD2	CASSLAGGTPGELFF	TGTGCCAGCAGCTTAGCGGGAGGGACCCCCGGGGAGCTGTTTTTT
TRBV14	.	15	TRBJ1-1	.	CASSRSGGRFTEAFF	TGTGCCAGCAGCCGTTCGGGGGGGCGCTTCACTGAAGCTTTCTTT
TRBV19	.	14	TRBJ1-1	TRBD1	CASSPRQGATEAFF	TGTGCCAGTAGTCCACGACAGGGGGCGACTGAAGCTTTCTTT